This TCR beta chain was retrieved from a study of vaccination effects on CD4 cells after COVID-19. Profiled with immunoSEQ multiplex PCR; TCRdb holds only in-frame clones, not every one. Altogether tens of thousands of clones are present, 65% being singletons, with the ten largest covering about 8.7%. This clone has more than one count but fewer than ten. The antigen remains undetermined. Within the sample, other DNA sequences also encode this same CDR3. CD4+ T cells specific for antigen were expanded with viral peptide pools by the ViraFEST assay before sequencing. The culture ran for approximately 11 days before CD4+ T cells were isolated. The participants, recipients of two vaccine doses, got either BNT162b2 or mRNA-1273. Half-medium changes using IL-2 medium occurred on days 3 and 7. Broader study findings: Clonal contraction was marked in infection- and vaccine-induced clones late after vaccination.

The clonotype originates from a human donor who received a COVID-19 vaccine. The sample here was CD4+ T cells from PBMCs cultured with SARS-CoV-2 spike peptides, taken after COVID-19 vaccination.

The CDR3 region has the DNA TGTGCCAGCAGCTTCCGGGGAACCGGGGAGCTGTTTTTT. Protein: CASSFRGTGELFF. The rearrangement uses TRBV5-4 and TRBJ2-2; tentative D call: TRBD2 (5 bases). Germline V gives CDR1 SGHNT, CDR2 YYREEE (reference sequence). This CDR3 is 13 amino acids long. Deletions cut 2 bases from V and 5 bases from J, with 7 bases between.